This note documents a single TCR beta chain sequence. Its antigen remains unidentified. The sample comes from a study of cytomegalovirus exposure and HLA in healthy donors. Study context: Researchers found that just over 80% of almost 400 genotyped donors fell within the Caucasian-associated ancestry cluster. Study outcomes and limitations: In a later analysis, approximately 15,000 TCR beta sequences were associated with HLA alleles at 0.05 false discovery rate.

The PCR employed 60 Vbeta primers together with 13 Jbeta primers. Profiling relied on immunoSEQ multiplex PCR, and the TCRdb table lists in-frame clones only, not all of them. The sample lists about 270,000 clones, roughly 90% occurring once. This CDR3 has 17 residues. CDR1 and CDR2 from the germline V gene are SGHNT and YYREEE (reference sequence). V dropped 0 bases and J dropped 7; count of bases not matched to a gene: 14. Sampled while nominally healthy, donors likely had unrecorded immune exposures. The rearrangement uses TRBV5-4 and TRBJ2-7; 9 positions agree with TRBD2. Sequencing was performed on PBMCs. The receptor comes from a middle-aged man in good health and CMV-seropositive. The CDR3, as DNA: TGTGCCAGCAGCTTGGGGTTACTGGCGGGAGGGCCGAGGGAGCAGTACTTC. It codes for CASSLGLLAGGPREQYF.